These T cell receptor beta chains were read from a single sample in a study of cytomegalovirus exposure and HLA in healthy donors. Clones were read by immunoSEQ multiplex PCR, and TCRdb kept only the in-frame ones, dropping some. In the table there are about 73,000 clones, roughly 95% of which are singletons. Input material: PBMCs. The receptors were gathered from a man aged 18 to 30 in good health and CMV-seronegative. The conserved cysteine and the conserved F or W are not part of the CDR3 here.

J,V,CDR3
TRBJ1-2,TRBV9,ASSLTGTSYGYT
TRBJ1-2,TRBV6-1,ASSERQGTGYT
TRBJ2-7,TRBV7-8,ASSLGAGPGTFYEQY
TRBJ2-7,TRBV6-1,ASSEYVGGTGTSEQY
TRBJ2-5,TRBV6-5,ASSSPSTGGQETQY
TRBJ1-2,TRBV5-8,ASSPPPPTGETGAYGYT
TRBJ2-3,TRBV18,ASSPRTGPSTDTQY
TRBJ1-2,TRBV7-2,ASSRIGGYGYT
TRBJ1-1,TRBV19,ASSTDSRGTEAF
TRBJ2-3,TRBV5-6,ASSLLAGTPSSTDTQY